This T cell receptor (beta chain) was sequenced for a study of naive and memory T cell subsets. V was pared by 2 bases and J by 1 base, with 11 bases between. Germline CDR1 reads SGHTA; CDR2 reads FQGNSA. This CDR3 spans 15 amino acids. Blood and skin TCR RNA was reverse transcribed with alpha and beta constant primers. Amplification of ligated cDNA took four PCR rounds with SP2 and nested alpha and beta constant primers. TCRdb processed the 5' RACE reads anew with MiXCR; each CDR3 protein has one entry. This sample carries more than 20,000 distinct CDR3 sequences, 20% to 25% of them seen once, and the ten largest clones take approximately 1.7%. This clonotype counts as medium-sized. RNA was extracted from approximately 2.6 ml of whole blood of healthy adults. The library had UMIs added by 3' ligation of an oligonucleotide to TCR cDNA.

The genes are TRBV7-2 and TRBJ1-1; TRBD1 is a possible D gene (5 bases). The TCR comes from a female donor in good health. In DNA form, the CDR3 reads TGTGCCAGCAGCTTATGGGGGGGGGAGAACACTGAAGCTTTCTTT. Translation: CASSLWGGENTEAFF.